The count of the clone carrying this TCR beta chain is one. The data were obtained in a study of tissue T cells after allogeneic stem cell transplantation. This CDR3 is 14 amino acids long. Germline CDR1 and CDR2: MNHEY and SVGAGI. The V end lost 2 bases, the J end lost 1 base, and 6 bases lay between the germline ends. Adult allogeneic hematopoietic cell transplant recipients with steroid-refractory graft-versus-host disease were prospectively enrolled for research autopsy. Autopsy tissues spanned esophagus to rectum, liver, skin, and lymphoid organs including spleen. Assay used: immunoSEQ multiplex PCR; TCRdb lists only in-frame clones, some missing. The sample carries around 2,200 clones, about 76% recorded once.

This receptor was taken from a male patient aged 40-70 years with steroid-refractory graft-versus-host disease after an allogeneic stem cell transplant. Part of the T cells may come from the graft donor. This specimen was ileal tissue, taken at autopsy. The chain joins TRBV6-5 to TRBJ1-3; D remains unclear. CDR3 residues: CASSYGESGNTIYF. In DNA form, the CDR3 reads TGTGCCAGCAGTTACGGGGAATCTGGAAACACCATATATTTT.